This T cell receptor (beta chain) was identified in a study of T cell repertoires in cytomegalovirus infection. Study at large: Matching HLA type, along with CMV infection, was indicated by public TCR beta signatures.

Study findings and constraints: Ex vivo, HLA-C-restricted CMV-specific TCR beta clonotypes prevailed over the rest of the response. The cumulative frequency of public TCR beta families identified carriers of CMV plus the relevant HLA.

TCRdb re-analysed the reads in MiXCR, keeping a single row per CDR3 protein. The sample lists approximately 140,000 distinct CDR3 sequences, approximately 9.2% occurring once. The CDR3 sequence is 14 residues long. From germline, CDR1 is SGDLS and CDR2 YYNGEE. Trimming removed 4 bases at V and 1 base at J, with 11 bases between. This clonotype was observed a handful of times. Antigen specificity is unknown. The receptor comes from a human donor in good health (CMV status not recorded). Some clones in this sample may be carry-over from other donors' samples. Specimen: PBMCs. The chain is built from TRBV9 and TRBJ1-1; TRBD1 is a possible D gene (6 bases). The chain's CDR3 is CASSIGQRNTEAFF. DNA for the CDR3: TGTGCCAGCAGCATCGGACAGAGGAACACTGAAGCTTTCTTT.